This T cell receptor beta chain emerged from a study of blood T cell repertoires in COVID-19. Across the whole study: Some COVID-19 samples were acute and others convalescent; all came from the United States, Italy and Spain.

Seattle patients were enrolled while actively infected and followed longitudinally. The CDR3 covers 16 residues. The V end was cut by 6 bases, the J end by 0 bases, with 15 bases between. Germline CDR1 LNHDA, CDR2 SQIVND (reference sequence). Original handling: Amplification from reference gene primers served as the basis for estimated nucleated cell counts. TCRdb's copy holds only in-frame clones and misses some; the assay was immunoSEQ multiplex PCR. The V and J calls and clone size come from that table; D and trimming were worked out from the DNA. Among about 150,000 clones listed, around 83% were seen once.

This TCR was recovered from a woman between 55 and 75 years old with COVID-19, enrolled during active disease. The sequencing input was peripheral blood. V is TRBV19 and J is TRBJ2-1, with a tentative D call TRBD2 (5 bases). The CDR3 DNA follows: TGTGCCAGTAGCTCATGGTTGGGGAGCTCCTACAATGAGCAGTTCTTC. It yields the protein CASSSWLGSSYNEQFF.